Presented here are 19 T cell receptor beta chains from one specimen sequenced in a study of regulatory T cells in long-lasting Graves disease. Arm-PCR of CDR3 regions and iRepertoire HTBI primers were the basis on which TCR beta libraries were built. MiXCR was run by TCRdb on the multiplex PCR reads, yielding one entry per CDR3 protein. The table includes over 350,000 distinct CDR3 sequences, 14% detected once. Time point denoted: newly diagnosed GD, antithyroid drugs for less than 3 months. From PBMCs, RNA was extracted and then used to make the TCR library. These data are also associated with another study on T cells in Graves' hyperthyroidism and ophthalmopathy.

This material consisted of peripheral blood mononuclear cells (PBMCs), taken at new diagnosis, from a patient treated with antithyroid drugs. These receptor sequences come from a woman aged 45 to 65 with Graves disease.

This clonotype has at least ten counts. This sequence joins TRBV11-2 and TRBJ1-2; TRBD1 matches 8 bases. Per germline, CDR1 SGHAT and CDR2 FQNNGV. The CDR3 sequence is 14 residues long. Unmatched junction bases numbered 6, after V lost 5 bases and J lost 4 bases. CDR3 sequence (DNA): TGTGCCAGCAGCGCGACAGGGGATGTCTATGGCTACACCTTC. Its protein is CASSATGDVYGYTF.

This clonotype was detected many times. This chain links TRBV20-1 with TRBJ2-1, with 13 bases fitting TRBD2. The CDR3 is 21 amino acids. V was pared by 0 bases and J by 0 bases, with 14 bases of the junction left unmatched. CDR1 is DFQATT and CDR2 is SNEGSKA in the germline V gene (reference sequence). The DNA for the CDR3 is TGCAGTGCTAGAGATAGGGGACTAGCGGGAAGACTGGCGAGCTCCTACAATGAGCAGTTCTTC. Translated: CSARDRGLAGRLASSYNEQFF.

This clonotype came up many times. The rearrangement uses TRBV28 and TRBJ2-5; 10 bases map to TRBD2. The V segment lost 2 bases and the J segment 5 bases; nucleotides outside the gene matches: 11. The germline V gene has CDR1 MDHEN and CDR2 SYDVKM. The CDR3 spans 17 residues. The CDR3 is CASSLTPKREGWETQYF. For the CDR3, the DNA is TGTGCCAGCAGTTTAACCCCCAAGCGGGAGGGCTGGGAGACCCAGTACTTC.

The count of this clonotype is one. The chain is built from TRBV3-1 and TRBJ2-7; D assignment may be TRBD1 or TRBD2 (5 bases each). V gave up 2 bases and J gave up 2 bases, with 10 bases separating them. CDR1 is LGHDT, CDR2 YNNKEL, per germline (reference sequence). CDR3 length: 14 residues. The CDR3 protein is CASSQNQGPYEQYF. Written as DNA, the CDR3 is TGTGCCAGCAGCCAAAACCAGGGACCCTACGAGCAGTACTTC.

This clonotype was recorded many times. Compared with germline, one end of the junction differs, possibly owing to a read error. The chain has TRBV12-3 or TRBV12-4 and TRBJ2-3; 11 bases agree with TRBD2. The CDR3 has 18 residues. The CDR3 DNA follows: TGTGCCAGCAGTCCGGGACTAGCGGTCTACCAGAGCACAAATACGCAGTATTTT. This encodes CASSPGLAVYQSTNTQYF.

CDR3 DNA sequence: TGTGCCAGCAGTACTCGACTAGCGGGAATCACAGATACGCAGTATTTT. It is translated as CASSTRLAGITDTQYF. The chain couples TRBV2 to TRBJ2-3; 11 bases line up with TRBD2. The CDR3 consists of 16 residues. Unmatched junction bases numbered 6, after V lost 5 bases and J lost 2 bases. Per germline, CDR1 SNHLY and CDR2 FYNNEI.

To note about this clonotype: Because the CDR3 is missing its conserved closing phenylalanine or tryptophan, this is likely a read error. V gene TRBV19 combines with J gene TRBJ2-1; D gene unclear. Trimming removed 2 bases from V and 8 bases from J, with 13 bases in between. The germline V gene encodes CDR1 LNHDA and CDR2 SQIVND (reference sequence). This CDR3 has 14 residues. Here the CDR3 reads CASSISPSSHEQFS. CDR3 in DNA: TGTGCCAGTAGTATAAGTCCTAGTTCGCATGAGCAGTTCTCC.

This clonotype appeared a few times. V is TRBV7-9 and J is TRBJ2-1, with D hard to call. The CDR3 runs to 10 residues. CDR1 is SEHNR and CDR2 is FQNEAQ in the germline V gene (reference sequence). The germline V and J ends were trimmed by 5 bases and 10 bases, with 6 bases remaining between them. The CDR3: CASSQREQFF. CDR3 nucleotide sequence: TGTGCCAGCAGCCAGAGGGAGCAGTTCTTC.

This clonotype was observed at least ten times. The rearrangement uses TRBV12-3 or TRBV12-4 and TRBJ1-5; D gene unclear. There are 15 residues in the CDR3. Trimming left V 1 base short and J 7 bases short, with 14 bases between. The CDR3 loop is CASSLGGRKRQPQHF. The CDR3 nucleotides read TGTGCCAGCAGTTTAGGCGGGAGAAAGAGGCAGCCCCAGCATTTT.

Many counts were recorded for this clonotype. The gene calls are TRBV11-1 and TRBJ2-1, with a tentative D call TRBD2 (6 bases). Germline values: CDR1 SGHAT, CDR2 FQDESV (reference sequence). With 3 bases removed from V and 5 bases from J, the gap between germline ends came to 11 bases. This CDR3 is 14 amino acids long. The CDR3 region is CASSFGTSHNEQFF. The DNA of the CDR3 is TGTGCCAGCAGCTTTGGGACTTCCCACAATGAGCAGTTCTTC.

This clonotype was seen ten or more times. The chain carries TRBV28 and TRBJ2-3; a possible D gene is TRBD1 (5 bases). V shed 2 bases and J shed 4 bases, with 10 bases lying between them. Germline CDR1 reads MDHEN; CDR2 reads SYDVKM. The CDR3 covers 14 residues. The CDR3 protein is CASSLTQGADTQYF. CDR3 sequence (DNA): TGTGCCAGCAGTTTAACCCAGGGTGCAGATACGCAGTATTTT.

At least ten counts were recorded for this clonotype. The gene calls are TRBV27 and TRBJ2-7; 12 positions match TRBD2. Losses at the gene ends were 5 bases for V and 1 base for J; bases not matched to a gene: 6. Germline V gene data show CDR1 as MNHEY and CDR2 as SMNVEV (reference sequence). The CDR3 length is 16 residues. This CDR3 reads CASSRRLAGDSYEQYF. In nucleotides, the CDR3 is TGTGCCAGCAGTCGCAGACTAGCGGGAGATTCCTACGAGCAGTACTTC.

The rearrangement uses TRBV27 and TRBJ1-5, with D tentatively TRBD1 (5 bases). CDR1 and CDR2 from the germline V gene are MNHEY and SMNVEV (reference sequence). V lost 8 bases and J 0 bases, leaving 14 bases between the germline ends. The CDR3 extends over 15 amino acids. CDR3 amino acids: CASSTGIYSNQPQHF. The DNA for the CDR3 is TGTGCCAGCTCTACAGGAATATATAGCAATCAGCCCCAGCATTTT.

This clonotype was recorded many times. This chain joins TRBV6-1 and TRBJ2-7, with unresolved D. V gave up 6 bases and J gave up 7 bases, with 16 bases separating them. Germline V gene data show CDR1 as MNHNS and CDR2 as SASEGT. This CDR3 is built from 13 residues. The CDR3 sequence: CASSDRLMGEQYF. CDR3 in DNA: TGTGCCAGCAGCGACCGCCTAATGGGAGAGCAGTACTTC.

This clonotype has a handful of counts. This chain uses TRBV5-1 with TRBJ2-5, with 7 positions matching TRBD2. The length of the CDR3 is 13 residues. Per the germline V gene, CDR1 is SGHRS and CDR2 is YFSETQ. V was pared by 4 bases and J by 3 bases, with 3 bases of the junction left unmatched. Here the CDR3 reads CASSKGLEETQYF. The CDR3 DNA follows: TGCGCCAGCAGCAAAGGACTAGAAGAGACCCAGTACTTC.

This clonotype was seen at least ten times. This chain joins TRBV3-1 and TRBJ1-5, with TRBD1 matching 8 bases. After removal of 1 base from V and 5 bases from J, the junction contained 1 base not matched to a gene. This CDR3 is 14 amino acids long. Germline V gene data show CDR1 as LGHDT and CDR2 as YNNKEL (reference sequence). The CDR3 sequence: CASSQGQGHQPQHF. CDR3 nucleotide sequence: TGTGCCAGCAGCCAAGGACAGGGGCATCAGCCCCAGCATTTT. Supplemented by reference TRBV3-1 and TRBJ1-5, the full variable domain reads DTAVSQTPKYLVTQMGNDKSIKCEQNLGHDTMYWYKQDSKKFLKIMFSYNNKELIINETVPNRFSPKSPDKAHLNLHINSLELGDSAVYFCASSQGQGHQPQHFGDGTRLSIL.

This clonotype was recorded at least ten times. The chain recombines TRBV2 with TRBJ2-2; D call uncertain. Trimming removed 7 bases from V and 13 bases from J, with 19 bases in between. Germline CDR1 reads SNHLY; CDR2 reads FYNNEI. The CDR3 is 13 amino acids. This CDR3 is CASTPDLPKPLFF. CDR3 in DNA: TGTGCCAGCACTCCCGACTTACCGAAACCGCTGTTTTTT.

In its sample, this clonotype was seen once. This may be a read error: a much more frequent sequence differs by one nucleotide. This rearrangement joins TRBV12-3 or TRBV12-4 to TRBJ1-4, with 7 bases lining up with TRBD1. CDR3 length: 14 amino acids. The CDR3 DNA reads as TGTGCCGGCAGTTTAGGGGGCAGCGTTGAAAAACTGTTTTTT. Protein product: CAGSLGGSVEKLFF.

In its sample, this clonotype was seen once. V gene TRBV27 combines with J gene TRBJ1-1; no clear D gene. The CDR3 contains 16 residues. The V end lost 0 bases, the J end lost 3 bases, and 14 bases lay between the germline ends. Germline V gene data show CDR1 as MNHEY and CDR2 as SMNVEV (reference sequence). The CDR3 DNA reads TGTGCCAGCAGTTTATCTACCGGCAGATCCTACACTGAAGCTTTCTTT. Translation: CASSLSTGRSYTEAFF.